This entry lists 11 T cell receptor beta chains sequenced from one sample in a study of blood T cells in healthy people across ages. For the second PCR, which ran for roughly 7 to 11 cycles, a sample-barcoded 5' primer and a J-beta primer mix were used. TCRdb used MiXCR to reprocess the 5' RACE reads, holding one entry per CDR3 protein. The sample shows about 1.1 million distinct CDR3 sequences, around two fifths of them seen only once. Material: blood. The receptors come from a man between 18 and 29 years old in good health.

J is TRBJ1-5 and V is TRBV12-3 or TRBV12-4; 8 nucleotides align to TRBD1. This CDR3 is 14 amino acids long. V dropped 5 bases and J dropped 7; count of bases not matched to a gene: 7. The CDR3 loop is CASSRAGGGQPQHF. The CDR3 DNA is TGTGCCAGCAGTAGGGCAGGGGGCGGACAGCCCCAGCATTTT.

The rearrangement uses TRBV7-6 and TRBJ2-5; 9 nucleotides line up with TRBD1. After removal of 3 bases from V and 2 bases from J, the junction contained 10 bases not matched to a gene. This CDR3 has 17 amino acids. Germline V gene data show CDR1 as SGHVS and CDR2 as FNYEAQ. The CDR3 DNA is TGTGCCAGCAGCTTGCGCCTATTACAGGGGGCTCAAGAGACCCAGTACTTC. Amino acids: CASSLRLLQGAQETQYF.

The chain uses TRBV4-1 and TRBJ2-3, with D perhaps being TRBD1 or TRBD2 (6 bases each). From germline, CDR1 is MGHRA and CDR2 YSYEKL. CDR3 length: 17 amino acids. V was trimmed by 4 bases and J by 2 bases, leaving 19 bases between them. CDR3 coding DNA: TGCGCCAGCAGCCGAGCTAAAGGGGGGCGTTACACAGATACGCAGTATTTT. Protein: CASSRAKGGRYTDTQYF.

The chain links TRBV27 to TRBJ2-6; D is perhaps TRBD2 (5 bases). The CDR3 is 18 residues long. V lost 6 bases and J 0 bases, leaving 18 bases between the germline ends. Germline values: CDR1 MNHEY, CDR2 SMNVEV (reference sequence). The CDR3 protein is CASSPAGEVTSGANVLTF. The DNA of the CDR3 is TGTGCCAGCAGCCCCGCGGGCGAAGTAACCTCTGGGGCCAACGTCCTGACTTTC.

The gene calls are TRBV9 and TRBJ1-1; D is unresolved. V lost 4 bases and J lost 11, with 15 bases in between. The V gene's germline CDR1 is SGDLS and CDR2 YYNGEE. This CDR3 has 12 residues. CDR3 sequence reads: CASSHEGGGAFF. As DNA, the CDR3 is TGTGCCAGCAGCCACGAAGGTGGCGGGGCTTTCTTT. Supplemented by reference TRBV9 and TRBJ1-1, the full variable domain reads DSGVTQTPKHLITATGQRVTLRCSPRSGDLSVYWYQQSLDQGLQFLIQYYNGEERAKGNILERFSAQQFPDLHSELNLSSLELGDSALYFCASSHEGGGAFFGQGTRLTVV.

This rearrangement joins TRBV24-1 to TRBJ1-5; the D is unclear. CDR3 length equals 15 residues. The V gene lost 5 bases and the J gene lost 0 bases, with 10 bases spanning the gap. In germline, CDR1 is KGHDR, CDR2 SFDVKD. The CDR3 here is CATSVKVDSNQPQHF. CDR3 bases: TGTGCCACCAGTGTTAAGGTAGATAGCAATCAGCCCCAGCATTTT.

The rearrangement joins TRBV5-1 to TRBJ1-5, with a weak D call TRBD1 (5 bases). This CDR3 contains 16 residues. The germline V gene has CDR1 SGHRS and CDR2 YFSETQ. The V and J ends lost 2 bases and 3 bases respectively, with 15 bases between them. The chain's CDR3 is CASSLGLRGDNQPQHF. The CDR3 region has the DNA TGCGCCAGCAGCTTAGGATTACGGGGGGACAATCAGCCCCAGCATTTT.

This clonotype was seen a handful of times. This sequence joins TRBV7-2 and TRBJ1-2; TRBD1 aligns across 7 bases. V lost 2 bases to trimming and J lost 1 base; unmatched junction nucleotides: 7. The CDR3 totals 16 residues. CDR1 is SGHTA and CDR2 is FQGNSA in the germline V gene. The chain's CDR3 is CASSLNSGQNNYGYTF. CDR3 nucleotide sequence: TGTGCCAGCAGCTTAAACTCGGGACAGAATAACTATGGCTACACCTTC.

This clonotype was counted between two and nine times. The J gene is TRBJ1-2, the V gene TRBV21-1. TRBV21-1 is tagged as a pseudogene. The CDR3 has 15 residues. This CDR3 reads CASSKCSLANYGYTF. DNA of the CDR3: TGTGCCAGCAGCAAATGTAGCCTAGCTAACTATGGCTACACCTTC.

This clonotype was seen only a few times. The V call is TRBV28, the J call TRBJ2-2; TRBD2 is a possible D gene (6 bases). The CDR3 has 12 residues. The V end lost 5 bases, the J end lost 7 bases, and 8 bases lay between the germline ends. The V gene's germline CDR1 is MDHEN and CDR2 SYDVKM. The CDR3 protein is CASSPGSGELFF. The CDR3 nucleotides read TGTGCCAGCAGTCCCGGGAGCGGGGAGCTGTTTTTT.

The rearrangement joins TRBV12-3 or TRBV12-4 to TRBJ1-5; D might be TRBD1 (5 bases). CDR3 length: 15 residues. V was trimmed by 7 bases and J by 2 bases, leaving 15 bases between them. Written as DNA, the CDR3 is TGTGCCAGCAACAAAGGGGTCAGCGGCAATCAGCCCCAGCATTTT. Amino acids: CASNKGVSGNQPQHF.